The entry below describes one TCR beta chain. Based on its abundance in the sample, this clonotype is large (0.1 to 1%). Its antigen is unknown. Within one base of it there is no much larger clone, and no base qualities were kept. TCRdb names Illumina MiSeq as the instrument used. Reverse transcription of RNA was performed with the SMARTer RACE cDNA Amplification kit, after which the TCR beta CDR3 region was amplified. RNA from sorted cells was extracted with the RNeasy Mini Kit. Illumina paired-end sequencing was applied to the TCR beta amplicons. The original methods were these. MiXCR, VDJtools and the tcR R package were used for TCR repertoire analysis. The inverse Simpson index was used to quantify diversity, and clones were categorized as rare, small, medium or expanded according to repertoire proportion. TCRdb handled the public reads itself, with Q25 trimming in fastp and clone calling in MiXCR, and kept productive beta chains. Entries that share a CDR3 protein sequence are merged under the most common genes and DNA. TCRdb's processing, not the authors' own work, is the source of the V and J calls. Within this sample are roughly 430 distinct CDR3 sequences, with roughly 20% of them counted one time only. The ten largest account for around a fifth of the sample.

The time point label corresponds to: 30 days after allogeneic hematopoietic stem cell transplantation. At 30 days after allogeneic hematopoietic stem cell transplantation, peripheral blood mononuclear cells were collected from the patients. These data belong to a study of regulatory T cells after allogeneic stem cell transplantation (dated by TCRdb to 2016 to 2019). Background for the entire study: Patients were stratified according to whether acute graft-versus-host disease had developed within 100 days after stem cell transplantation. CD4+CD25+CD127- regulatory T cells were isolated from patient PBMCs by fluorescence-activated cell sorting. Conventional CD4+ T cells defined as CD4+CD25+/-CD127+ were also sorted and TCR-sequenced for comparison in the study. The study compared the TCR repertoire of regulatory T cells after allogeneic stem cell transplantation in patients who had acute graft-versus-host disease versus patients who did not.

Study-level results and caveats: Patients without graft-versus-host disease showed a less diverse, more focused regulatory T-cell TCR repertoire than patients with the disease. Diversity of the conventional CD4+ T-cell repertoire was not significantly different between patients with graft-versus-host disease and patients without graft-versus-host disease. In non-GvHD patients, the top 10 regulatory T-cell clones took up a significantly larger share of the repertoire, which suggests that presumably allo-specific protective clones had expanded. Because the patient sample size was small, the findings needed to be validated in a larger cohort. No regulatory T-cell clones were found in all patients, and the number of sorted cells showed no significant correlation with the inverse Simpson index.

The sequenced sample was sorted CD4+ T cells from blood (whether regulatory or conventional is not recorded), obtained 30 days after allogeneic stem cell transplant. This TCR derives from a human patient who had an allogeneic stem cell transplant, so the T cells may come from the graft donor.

The DNA reads as follows: TGTGCCAGCAGCTCCGGACAGGTTAAACAAGAGACCCAGTACTTC. This gives the protein CASSSGQVKQETQYF. Recombination connected TRBV6-1 to TRBJ2-5; TRBD1 fits 7 bases in the junction. From the germline V gene, CDR1 is MNHNS and CDR2 is SASEGT. Germline trimming amounts to 6 bases on V and 2 bases on J, with 9 as the count of junction bases outside the gene matches. Counted from cysteine to phenylalanine, this CDR3 has 15 amino acids. CDR3 DNA only is kept here, 45 bases in frame from base 1.